This TCR beta chain was profiled in a study of a mutant IDH1 vaccine in newly diagnosed glioma. Looking at the study overall: Most had both radiotherapy and temozolomide beforehand; others had only one.

Measured with immunoSEQ multiplex PCR; TCRdb has only the in-frame clones, and not every one. The sample has approximately 50,000 clones; about 80% are singletons. The CDR3 loop spans 14 amino acids. Germline-derived CDR1 and CDR2 are SGHDT and YYEEEE. Unmatched junction bases numbered 7, after V lost 3 bases and J lost 9 bases. Findings and caveats of the study: Pseudoprogression appeared independent of alterations in top peripheral clonotypes.

Note on this clone: Its cognate antigen is unknown.

As to time point: week 47, end of study. Vaccination used 300 ug of mutant IDH1 20-mer peptide per dose, with topical imiquimod. Sequencing used PBMCs, obtained from a glioma patient whose treatment included an IDH1 peptide vaccine. This TCR came from a woman aged 40 to 49 with glioma. Some clones in this sample may be carry-over from other donors' samples. The chain has TRBV5-6 and TRBJ2-1, with TRBD1 matching 9 bases. CDR3 residues: CASSWGTGWTEQFF. CDR3 nucleotide sequence: TGTGCCAGCAGCTGGGGGACAGGGTGGACTGAGCAGTTCTTC.